This T cell receptor beta chain was identified in a study of metastatic and nonmetastatic thyroid tumors. Study-level background: Comparison of repertoires was carried out across blood and tumor or nodule tissue from malignant and benign thyroid patients.

Looked up from germline, CDR1 is DFQATT and CDR2 is SNEGSKA (reference sequence). This CDR3 comprises 14 residues. V lost 1 base and J 1 base, leaving 7 bases between the germline ends. This clone appeared many times. What it binds is unknown. Original processing methods: Using the CDR3 differences seen across clinicopathological groups, the authors built a distant-metastasis classifier for papillary thyroid cancer, which was meant to discriminate distant-metastatic patients. Using MiXCR, TCRdb re-called clones from the PCR reads. The V and J calls follow TCRdb's processing rather than the paper's. The profile covers some 27,000 clones, with 20% to 30% appearing a single time and approximately 2.3% taken by the ten largest. Study-level points and caveats: TCR beta diversity was reportedly significantly higher in malignant thyroid tumors than benign nodules, in blood and tumor.

Before thyroid surgery, none of the patients had received any treatment. The source is a female donor with papillary thyroid cancer or a benign thyroid nodule (not recorded which). Some clones in this sample may be carry-over from other donors' samples. The sample comprised blood. V usage is TRBV20-1 and J usage is TRBJ2-2, with a possible D match to TRBD1 (6 bases). The CDR3 loop is CSARGTVNTGELFF. In DNA form, the CDR3 reads TGCAGTGCTAGAGGGACAGTGAACACCGGGGAGCTGTTTTTT.